This T cell receptor (beta chain) was documented in a study of T cells after yellow fever vaccination. Across the whole study: SMART-Seq v4 Ultra Low Input prepared libraries from low-cell fractions. The study's findings and limits: Weaker, the secondary response had a peak occurring faster, on day 5 versus 15. Clonotypes appearing in both CD4 and CD8 compartments existed, and their share was small.

Comments on this clonotype: Its matching antigen is unknown. A read error may explain this, as a much larger clone is one base away.

V lost 4 bases to trimming and J lost 1 base; unmatched junction nucleotides: 6. The CDR3 spans 16 residues. Germline CDR1 and CDR2: LNHDA and SQIVND (reference sequence). Using its own MiXCR run on the 5' RACE reads, TCRdb lists one record per CDR3 protein. The profile shows 400,000 or so distinct CDR3 sequences, roughly 10% of them singletons. The rearrangement joins TRBV19 to TRBJ2-1, with 8 bases identical to TRBD2. The sequencing used PBMCs, collected on the day of the first yellow fever vaccination. The sequence was obtained from a man in his late teens or twenties who received the YFV17D yellow fever vaccine. In nucleotides, the CDR3 is TGTGCCAGTAGTAAGCGGGGGAGCCGGTCCTACAATGAGCAGTTCTTC. Encoded protein: CASSKRGSRSYNEQFF.